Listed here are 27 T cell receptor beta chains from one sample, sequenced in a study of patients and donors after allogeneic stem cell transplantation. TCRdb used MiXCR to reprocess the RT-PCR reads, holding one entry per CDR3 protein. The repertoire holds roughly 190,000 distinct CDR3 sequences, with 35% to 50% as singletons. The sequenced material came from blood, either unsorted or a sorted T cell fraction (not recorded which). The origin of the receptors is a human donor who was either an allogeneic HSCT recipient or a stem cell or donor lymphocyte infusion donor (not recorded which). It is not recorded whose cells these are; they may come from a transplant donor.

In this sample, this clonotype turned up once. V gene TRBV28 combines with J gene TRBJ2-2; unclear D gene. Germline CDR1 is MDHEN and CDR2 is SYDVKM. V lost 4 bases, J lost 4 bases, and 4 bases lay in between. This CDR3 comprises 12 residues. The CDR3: CASSYPTGELFF. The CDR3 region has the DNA TGTGCCAGCAGTTACCCCACCGGGGAGCTGTTTTTT.

The chain's CDR3 is CATSDTGTLTGELFF. DNA of the CDR3: TGTGCCACCAGTGATACAGGGACTCTCACCGGGGAGCTGTTTTTT. The chain is built from TRBV24-1 and TRBJ2-2; possibly TRBD1 or TRBD2 for D (6 bases each). Per the germline V gene, CDR1 is KGHDR and CDR2 is SFDVKD. V gave up 3 bases and J gave up 4 bases, with 11 bases separating them. This CDR3 comprises 15 residues.

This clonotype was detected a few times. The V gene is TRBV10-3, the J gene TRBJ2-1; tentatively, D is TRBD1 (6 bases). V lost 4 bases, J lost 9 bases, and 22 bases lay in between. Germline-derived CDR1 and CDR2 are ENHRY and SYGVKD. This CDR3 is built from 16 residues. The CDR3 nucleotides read TGTGCCATCAGTGGGGGGTGGGACATGGAGCATACTGAGCAGTTCTTC. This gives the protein CAISGGWDMEHTEQFF.

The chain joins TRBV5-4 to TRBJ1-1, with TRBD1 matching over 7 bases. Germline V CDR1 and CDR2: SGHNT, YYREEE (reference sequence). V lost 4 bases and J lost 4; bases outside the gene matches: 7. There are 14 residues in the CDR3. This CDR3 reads CASSVTGDRTEAFF. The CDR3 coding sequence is TGTGCCAGCAGCGTAACAGGGGATCGCACTGAAGCTTTCTTT.

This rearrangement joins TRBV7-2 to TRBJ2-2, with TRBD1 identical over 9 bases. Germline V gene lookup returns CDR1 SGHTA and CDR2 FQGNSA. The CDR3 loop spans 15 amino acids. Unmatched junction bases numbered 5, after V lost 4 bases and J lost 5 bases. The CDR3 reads CASSSSGQGTGELFF. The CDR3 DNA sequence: TGTGCCAGCAGCTCATCGGGACAGGGAACCGGGGAGCTGTTTTTT.

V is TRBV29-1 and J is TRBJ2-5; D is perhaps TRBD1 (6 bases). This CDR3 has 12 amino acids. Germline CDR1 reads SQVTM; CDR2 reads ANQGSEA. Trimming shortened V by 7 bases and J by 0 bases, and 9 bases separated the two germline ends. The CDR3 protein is CSARQDQETQYF. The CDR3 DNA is TGCAGCGCCCGACAGGACCAAGAGACCCAGTACTTC.

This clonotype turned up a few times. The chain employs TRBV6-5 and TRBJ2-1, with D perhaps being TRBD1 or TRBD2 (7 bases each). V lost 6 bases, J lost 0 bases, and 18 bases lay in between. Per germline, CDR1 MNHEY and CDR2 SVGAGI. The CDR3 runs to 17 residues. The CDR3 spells CASSRGGDSSSYNEQFF. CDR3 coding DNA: TGTGCCAGCAGCAGGGGGGGAGACAGCAGCTCCTACAATGAGCAGTTCTTC.

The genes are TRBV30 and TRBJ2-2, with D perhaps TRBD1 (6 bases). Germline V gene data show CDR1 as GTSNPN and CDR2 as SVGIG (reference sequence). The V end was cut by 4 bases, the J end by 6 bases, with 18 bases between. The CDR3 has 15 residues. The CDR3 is CAWTTLRTVPGELFF. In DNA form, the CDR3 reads TGTGCCTGGACCACACTTCGGACAGTGCCCGGGGAGCTGTTTTTT.

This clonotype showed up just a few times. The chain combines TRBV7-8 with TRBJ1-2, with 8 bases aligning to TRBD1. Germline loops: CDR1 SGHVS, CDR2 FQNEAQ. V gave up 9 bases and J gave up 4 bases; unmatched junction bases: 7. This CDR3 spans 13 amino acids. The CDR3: CASPDRGGYGYTF. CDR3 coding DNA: TGTGCCAGTCCCGACAGGGGAGGCTATGGCTACACCTTC.

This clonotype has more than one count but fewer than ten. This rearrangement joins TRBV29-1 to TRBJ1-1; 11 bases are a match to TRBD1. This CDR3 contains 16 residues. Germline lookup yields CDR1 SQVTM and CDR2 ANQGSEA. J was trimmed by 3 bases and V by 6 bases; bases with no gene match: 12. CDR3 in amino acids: CSVSGTGGLSDTEAFF. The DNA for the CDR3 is TGCAGCGTCTCCGGGACAGGGGGTCTCTCCGACACTGAAGCTTTCTTT. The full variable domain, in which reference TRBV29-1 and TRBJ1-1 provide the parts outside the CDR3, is SAVISQKPSRDICQRGTSLTIQCQVDSQVTMMFWYRQQPGQSLTLIATANQGSEATYESGFVIDKFPISRPNLTFSTLTVSNMSPEDSSIYLCSVSGTGGLSDTEAFFGQGTRLTVV.

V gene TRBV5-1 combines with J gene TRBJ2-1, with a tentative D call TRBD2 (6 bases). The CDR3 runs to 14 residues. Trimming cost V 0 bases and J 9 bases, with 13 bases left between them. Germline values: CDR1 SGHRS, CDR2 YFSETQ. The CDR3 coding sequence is TGCGCCAGCAGCTTGGAGTTAGCGGCACCTGAGCAGTTCTTC. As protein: CASSLELAAPEQFF.

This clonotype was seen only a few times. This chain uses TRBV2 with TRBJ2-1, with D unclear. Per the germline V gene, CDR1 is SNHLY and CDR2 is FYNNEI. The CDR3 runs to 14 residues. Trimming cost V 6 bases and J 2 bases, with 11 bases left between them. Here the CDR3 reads CASSSAVAYNEQFF. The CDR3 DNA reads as TGTGCCAGCAGCTCCGCGGTGGCCTACAATGAGCAGTTCTTC.

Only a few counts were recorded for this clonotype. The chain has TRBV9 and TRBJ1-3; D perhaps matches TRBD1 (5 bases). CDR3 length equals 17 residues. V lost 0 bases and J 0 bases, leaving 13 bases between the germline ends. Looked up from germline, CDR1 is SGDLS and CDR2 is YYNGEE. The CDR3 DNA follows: TGTGCCAGCAGCGTAGGAGGGTCCAGGGCCTCTGGAAACACCATATATTTT. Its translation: CASSVGGSRASGNTIYF.

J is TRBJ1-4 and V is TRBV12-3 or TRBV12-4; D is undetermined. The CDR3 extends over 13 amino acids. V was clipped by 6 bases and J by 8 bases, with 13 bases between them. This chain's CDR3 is CASRLPPGEKLFF. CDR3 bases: TGTGCCAGCAGATTACCCCCCGGCGAAAAACTGTTTTTT.

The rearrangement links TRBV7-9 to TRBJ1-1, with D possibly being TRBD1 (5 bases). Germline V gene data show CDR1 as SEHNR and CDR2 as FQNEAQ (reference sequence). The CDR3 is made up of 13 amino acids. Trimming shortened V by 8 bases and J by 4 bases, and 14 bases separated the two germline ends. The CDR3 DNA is TGTGCCAGCGCCTGGCCGGGGGGCACTGAAGCTTTCTTT. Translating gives CASAWPGGTEAFF.

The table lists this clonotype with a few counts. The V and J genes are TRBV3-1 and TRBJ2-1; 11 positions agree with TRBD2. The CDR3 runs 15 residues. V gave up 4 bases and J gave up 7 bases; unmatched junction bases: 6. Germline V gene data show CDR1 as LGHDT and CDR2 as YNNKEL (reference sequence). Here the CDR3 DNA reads TGTGCCAGCAGCCGGCTGGGACTAGCGGAAAATGAGCAGTTCTTC. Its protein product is CASSRLGLAENEQFF.

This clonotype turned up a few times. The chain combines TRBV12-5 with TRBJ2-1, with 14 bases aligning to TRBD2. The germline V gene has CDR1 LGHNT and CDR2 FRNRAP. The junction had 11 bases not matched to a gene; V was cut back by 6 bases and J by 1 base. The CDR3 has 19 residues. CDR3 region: CASGPGLAGVRGSYNEQFF. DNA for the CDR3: TGTGCTAGTGGCCCGGGACTAGCGGGGGTCAGAGGTTCCTACAATGAGCAGTTCTTC.

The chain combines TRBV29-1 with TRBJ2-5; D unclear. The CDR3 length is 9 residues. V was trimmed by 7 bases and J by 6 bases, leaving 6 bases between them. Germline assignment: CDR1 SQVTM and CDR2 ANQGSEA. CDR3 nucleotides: TGCAGCGCCCCGAAGACCCAGTACTTC. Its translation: CSAPKTQYF.

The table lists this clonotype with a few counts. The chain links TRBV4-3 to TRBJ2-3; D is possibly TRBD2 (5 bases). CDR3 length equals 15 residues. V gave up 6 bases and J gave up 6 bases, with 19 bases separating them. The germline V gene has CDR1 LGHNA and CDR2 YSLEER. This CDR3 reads CASSPSSINGDTQYF. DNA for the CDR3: TGCGCCAGCAGTCCCTCTAGCATCAACGGGGATACGCAGTATTTT.

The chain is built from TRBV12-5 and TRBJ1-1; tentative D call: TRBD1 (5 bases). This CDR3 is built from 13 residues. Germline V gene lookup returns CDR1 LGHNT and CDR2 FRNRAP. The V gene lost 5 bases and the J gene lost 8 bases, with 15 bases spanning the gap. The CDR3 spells CASGLHSGGEAFF. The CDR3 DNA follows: TGTGCTAGTGGTCTACACAGCGGGGGGGAAGCTTTCTTT.

CDR3 sequence reads: CASSQGSWFRSGYTF. The DNA of the CDR3 is TGCGCCAGCAGCCAAGGGTCTTGGTTCCGCTCGGGCTACACCTTC. The chain combines TRBV4-1 with TRBJ1-2, with unresolved D. The germline gives CDR1 MGHRA, CDR2 YSYEKL. V shed 1 base and J shed 8 bases, with 17 bases lying between them. The CDR3 runs to 15 residues.

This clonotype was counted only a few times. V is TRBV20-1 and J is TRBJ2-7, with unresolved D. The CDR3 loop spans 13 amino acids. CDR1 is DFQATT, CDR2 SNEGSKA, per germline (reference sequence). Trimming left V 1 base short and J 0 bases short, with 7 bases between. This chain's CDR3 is CSARGTASYEQYF. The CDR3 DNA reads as TGCAGTGCTAGAGGGACGGCCTCCTACGAGCAGTACTTC.

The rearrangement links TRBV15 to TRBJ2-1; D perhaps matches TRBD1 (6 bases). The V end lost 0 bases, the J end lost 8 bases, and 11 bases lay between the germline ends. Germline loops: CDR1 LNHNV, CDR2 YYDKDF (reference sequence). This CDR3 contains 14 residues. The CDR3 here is CATSRDLQGHEQFF. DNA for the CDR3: TGTGCCACCAGCAGAGATCTACAGGGCCATGAGCAGTTCTTC.

For the CDR3, the DNA is TGTGCCAGCAGTTACCAGCCGACTATAAACTACGAGCAGTACTTC. As protein: CASSYQPTINYEQYF. The V call is TRBV6-5, the J call TRBJ2-7; tentative D call: TRBD2 (5 bases). The V gene lost 2 bases and the J gene lost 3 bases, with 14 bases spanning the gap. Germline-derived CDR1 and CDR2 are MNHEY and SVGAGI. The CDR3 has 15 amino acids.

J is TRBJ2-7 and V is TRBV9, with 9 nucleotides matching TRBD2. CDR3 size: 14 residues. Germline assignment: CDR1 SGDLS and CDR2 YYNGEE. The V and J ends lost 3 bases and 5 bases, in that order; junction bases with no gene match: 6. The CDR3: CASSAPGLAHEQYF. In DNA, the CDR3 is TGTGCCAGCAGCGCCCCGGGACTAGCCCACGAGCAGTACTTC. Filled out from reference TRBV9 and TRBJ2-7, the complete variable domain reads DSGVTQTPKHLITATGQRVTLRCSPRSGDLSVYWYQQSLDQGLQFLIQYYNGEERAKGNILERFSAQQFPDLHSELNLSSLELGDSALYFCASSAPGLAHEQYFGPGTRLTVT.

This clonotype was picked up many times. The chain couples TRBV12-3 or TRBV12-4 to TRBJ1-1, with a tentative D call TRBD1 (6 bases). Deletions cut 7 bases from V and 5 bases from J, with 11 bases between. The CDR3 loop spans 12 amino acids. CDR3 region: CASTRDNTEAFF. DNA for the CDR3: TGTGCCAGCACCCGGGACAATACTGAAGCTTTCTTT.

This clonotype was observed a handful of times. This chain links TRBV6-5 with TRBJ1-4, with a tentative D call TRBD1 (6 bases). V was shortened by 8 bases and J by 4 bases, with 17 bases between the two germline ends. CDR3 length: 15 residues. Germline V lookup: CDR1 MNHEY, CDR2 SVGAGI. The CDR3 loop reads CASGQWGADNEKLFF. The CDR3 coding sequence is TGTGCCAGCGGTCAGTGGGGGGCCGATAATGAAAAACTGTTTTTT.